Below, 24 T cell receptor beta chains from the same sample are listed, as sequenced in a study of tumor-infiltrating lymphocytes in primary liver carcinoma (dated by TCRdb to between 2016 and 2019). Total RNA and DNA were co-extracted from roughly 20-30 mg of bulk tissue with the AllPrep DNA/RNA mini kit, without cell sorting. Sequencing relied on an Illumina HiSeq 2500. A constant-region primer and ProtoScript II reverse transcriptase were used to reverse-transcribe TCRbeta-specific cDNA from roughly 0.55 ug total RNA. Three nested multiplex PCR rounds, following a slightly modified ARM-PCR procedure, were used to build the TCRbeta libraries. The first two PCR rounds used multiplex TRBV1-TRBV30 forward primers with a Cbeta reverse primer, each for about 9 cycles. The public reads were reprocessed in TCRdb via fastp at Q25 and MiXCR, keeping in-frame beta chains. Entries are consolidated by CDR3 protein sequence, retaining the most common genes and DNA. The sample table contains 25,000 to 35,000 distinct CDR3 sequences; only one count was recorded for 76% of them. Of the sample, roughly 34% is held by the ten largest clones.

The material sequenced was liver tumor tissue from sampling region 5. The cell subset or site label on this specimen signifies: tumor region T5, tumor centre. The receptors stem from a man aged 35-49 years with primary liver carcinoma and hepatitis B virus infection.

Remarks on this clonotype: The conserved phenylalanine or tryptophan is not found at the CDR3 terminus, so this likely reflects a read error. This chain joins TRBV29-1 and TRBJ1-2; D might be TRBD1 (5 bases). CDR1 is SQVTM and CDR2 is ANQGSEA in the germline V gene. V was clipped by 4 bases and J by 3 bases, with 12 bases between them. There are 13 residues in the CDR3. CDR3 amino acids: CSVALRGDYGYTI. Here the CDR3 DNA reads TGCAGCGTTGCTCTAAGAGGGGACTATGGCTACACCATC.

About this clonotype itself: The germline gene is not matched at one end of the junction; a read error may be the cause. The V gene is TRBV4-1, the J gene TRBJ2-2, with 8 positions matching TRBD2. From germline, CDR1 is MGHRA and CDR2 YSYEKL. This CDR3 contains 18 residues. The CDR3 loop reads CASSQRPPGLEETGGLFF. CDR3 DNA sequence: TGCGCCAGCAGCCAGCGCCCCCCGGGACTAGAGGAAACCGGGGGGCTGTTTTTT.

At least ten counts were recorded for this clonotype. This chain connects TRBV2 to TRBJ2-5; D ambiguous. In germline, CDR1 is SNHLY, CDR2 FYNNEI. The CDR3 runs 13 residues. Trimming cost V 4 bases and J 3 bases, with 9 bases left between them. CDR3 residues: CASSVTGEETQYF. The CDR3 DNA follows: TGTGCCAGCAGTGTTACGGGTGAAGAGACCCAGTACTTC.

As to this clonotype: A much larger clone lies a single base off, so this may be a read error. The genes are TRBV25-1 and TRBJ2-1; 14 positions agree with TRBD2. The CDR3 has 15 residues. V lost 9 bases, J lost 8 bases, and 9 bases stayed unmatched. Germline CDR1 reads MGHDK; CDR2 reads SYGVNS. The CDR3 sequence: CASRPGLAGDHEQFF. The CDR3, as DNA: TGTGCCAGTCGGCCGGGACTAGCGGGAGACCATGAGCAGTTCTTC.

A word on this clonotype: At one end, the junction sequence differs from germline, possibly due to a read error. The V call is TRBV12-3 or TRBV12-4, the J call TRBJ1-2; perhaps TRBD1 as D (6 bases). There are 13 residues in the CDR3. CDR3 nucleotides: TGTGTCAGCAGTATGAGGGGGGCCGGGGGCTACACCTTC. Amino acids: CVSSMRGAGGYTF.

This clonotype was recorded once. At one end the junction does not follow the germline gene, possibly because of a read error. The rearrangement uses TRBV11-2 and TRBJ2-7; 7 positions match TRBD1. CDR3 length: 13 amino acids. CDR1 SGHAT and CDR2 FQNNGV come from the germline V gene. This chain's CDR3 is CGSSLDSGGEQHF. The CDR3 bases are TGTGGCAGCAGCTTAGATTCAGGGGGTGAGCAGCACTTC. The full variable domain, with the rest looked up from reference TRBV11-2 and TRBJ2-7, is EAGVAQSPRYKIIEKRQSVAFWCNPISGHATLYWYQQILGQGPKLLIQFQNNGVVDDSQLPKDRFSAERLKGVDSTLKIQPAKLEDSAVYLCGSSLDSGGEQHFGPGTRLTVT.

As regards this clonotype: A junction boundary mismatches the germline segment, possibly from a read error. The rearrangement uses TRBV11-2 and TRBJ2-1; tentatively, D is TRBD2 (5 bases). The length of the CDR3 is 13 residues. Germline values: CDR1 SGHAT, CDR2 FQNNGV. The CDR3 bases are TGTGCCAGTAGCTTTGACGCTAGCTATGAGCAACTCTTC. Its protein is CASSFDASYEQLF.

A remark on this clonotype: Compared with germline, one end of the junction differs, possibly owing to a read error. V and J are TRBV4-3 and TRBJ2-7; D possibly corresponds to TRBD2 (6 bases). CDR3 length: 15 residues. Germline V gives CDR1 LGHNA, CDR2 YSLEER. Here the CDR3 reads CASSQGRETPYKQYF. The CDR3 DNA sequence: TGTGCCAGCAGCCAAGGTCGGGAGACTCCCTACAAGCAGTACTTC.

As concerns this clonotype: The CDR3 carries no conserved terminal phenylalanine or tryptophan, so it likely arises from a read error. This sequence joins TRBV11-2 and TRBJ2-2; D uncertain. Germline V CDR1 and CDR2: SGHAT, FQNNGV. This CDR3 spans 17 amino acids. This CDR3 reads CTSSLALGRANTGELFY. The DNA of the CDR3 is TGTACCAGTAGCTTAGCATTAGGAAGGGCGAACACCGGGGAGCTGTTTTAT.

On this clonotype itself: The junction and the germline gene differ at one end; a read error may be behind it. CDR3 DNA: TGTGCCATCAGTGAAGCCAGGCAAGAGCAATATTTC. Protein sequence: CAISEARQEQYF. V and J are TRBV10-3 and TRBJ2-7; D unresolved. This CDR3 region has 12 residues. Germline V gene lookup returns CDR1 ENHRY and CDR2 SYGVKD.

This clonotype was recorded once. The junction and the germline gene differ at one end; a read error may be behind it. The chain recombines TRBV6-5 with TRBJ1-5; possible D gene TRBD1, 5 bases. The CDR3 totals 15 residues. CDR1 and CDR2 (germline): MNHEY, SVGAGI. This chain's CDR3 is CVSRRGDYGNQLQHF. CDR3 DNA sequence: TGTGTCAGTCGTCGAGGGGATTATGGCAATCAGCTCCAGCATTTT.

Concerning this clonotype: One end of the junction is discordant with germline, which a read error may explain. The chain employs TRBV11-3 and TRBJ2-1; possibly TRBD2 for D (6 bases). Germline-derived CDR1 and CDR2 are SGHNT and YENEEA. This CDR3 is built from 15 residues. In DNA form, the CDR3 reads TGTGTCAGCAGCGCCGGGACTCGAGAGGTTAATGAGCAGTTCTTC. This translates into CVSSAGTREVNEQFF.

This clonotype was detected only once. The junction departs from the called germline gene at one end, perhaps through a read error. The CDR3 loop reads CASRPGQAASFYERYF. The CDR3, as DNA: TGTGCCAGCAGGCCCGGACAGGCAGCGTCCTTCTACGAGCGGTACTTC. The gene calls are TRBV6-5 and TRBJ2-7; 7 nucleotides line up with TRBD1. Per the germline V gene, CDR1 is MNHEY and CDR2 is SVGAGI. The CDR3 is 16 residues long.

As regards this clonotype: Here the CDR3 omits its conserved ending phenylalanine or tryptophan, so a read error is the likely source. The chain is built from TRBV4-2 and TRBJ2-1; unclear D gene. CDR3 length: 14 residues. Germline CDR1 and CDR2: LGHNA and YNFKEQ. The CDR3 DNA follows: TGTGCCAGCAGTGGTAGGAGCTCCTACAATCAGCAGTTCCTC. Its translation: CASSGRSSYNQQFL.

This clonotype was recorded many times. CDR3 sequence reads: CASSLAPGGEQFF. In DNA, the CDR3 is TGCGCCAGCAGCTTGGCCCCAGGCGGGGAGCAGTTCTTC. The V and J genes are TRBV5-1 and TRBJ2-1; a weak D match, TRBD2 (5 bases). This CDR3 spans 13 amino acids. Germline V lookup: CDR1 SGHRS, CDR2 YFSETQ. Trimming stripped 0 bases from V and 10 bases from J, with 11 bases between.

In this sample, this clonotype is large. This chain uses TRBV5-6 with TRBJ2-2; 10 bases are shared with TRBD1. This CDR3 comprises 15 residues. CDR1 SGHDT and CDR2 YYEEEE come from the germline V gene. The V segment lost 3 bases and the J segment 5 bases; nucleotides outside the gene matches: 4. This CDR3 reads CASSSGTGVTGELFF. The CDR3 DNA is TGTGCCAGCAGCTCCGGGACAGGGGTGACCGGGGAGCTGTTTTTT.

This clonotype was detected a few times. Here the CDR3 omits its conserved ending phenylalanine or tryptophan, so a read error is the likely source. The rearrangement links TRBV12-3 or TRBV12-4 to TRBJ1-6; no clear D gene. The CDR3 extends over 12 amino acids. CDR3 region: CVSSLKNSPLHL. CDR3 coding DNA: TGTGTCAGTAGTTTAAAGAATTCACCCCTCCACTTA.

Of note for this clonotype: The junction departs from the called germline gene at one end, perhaps through a read error. The chain combines TRBV11-2 with TRBJ1-1; 7 bases match TRBD1. CDR1 SGHAT and CDR2 FQNNGV come from the germline V gene. The CDR3 loop spans 14 amino acids. The DNA for the CDR3 is TGTGTCAGCAGCTTTTTACAGGGGAACACTGAGGTTTTCTTT. Translation gives CVSSFLQGNTEVFF.

Concerning this clonotype: At one end, the junction sequence differs from germline, possibly due to a read error. This chain uses TRBV12-3 or TRBV12-4 with TRBJ1-5; TRBD1 matches at 7 bases. There are 15 residues in the CDR3. The chain's CDR3 is CTSSPGQAYNQPQHF. CDR3 bases: TGTACCAGCAGCCCAGGACAGGCTTACAATCAGCCCCAGCATTTT.

A word on this clonotype: In this CDR3 the conserved last residue, phenylalanine or tryptophan, is missing, so a read error is likely. This chain uses TRBV5-4 with TRBJ1-6; D ambiguous. Germline V gene sequence: CDR1 SGHNT, CDR2 YYREEE (reference sequence). The CDR3 spans 12 residues. The CDR3 DNA sequence: TGTGTCAGCAGCAAGTATAATTCACCCCTCCACTTA. This gives the protein CVSSKYNSPLHL.

This chain links TRBV11-2 with TRBJ2-1; 9 bases agree with TRBD2. The J call may be in error: the DNA end matches TRBJ2-7 better. Germline loops: CDR1 SGHAT, CDR2 FQNNGV. This CDR3 spans 16 amino acids. The CDR3 DNA is TGTGCTAGCGGCTTAGAGCTCCTAGCGGGAATGAATGAGCAGTACTTC. Its translation: CASGLELLAGMNEQYF.

To note about this clonotype: Here the CDR3 omits its conserved ending phenylalanine or tryptophan, so a read error is the likely source. It is unclear where the CDR3 begins or ends on the DNA, so no DNA is shown, and the CDR3 is as TCRdb lists it. The chain uses TRBV11-2 and TRBJ2-1; TRBD2, as called in the table, went unchecked against the DNA. The CDR3 region is 14 residues in length, termini included. Germline CDR1 and CDR2: SGHAT and FQNNGV. CDR3 protein: CASSIYRLVSEQFY.

Comments on this clonotype: The junction does not match germline at one end; this may be a read error. The chain recombines TRBV4-1 with TRBJ2-7; the match to TRBD2 covers 13 bases. There are 15 residues in the CDR3. Germline V gene data show CDR1 as MGHRA and CDR2 as YSYEKL. This CDR3 reads CSSAPGTSGTYEQYF. CDR3 sequence (DNA): TGCTCCAGCGCGCCGGGGACTAGCGGGACCTACGAGCAGTACTTC.

The rearrangement joins TRBV6-2 or TRBV6-3 to TRBJ2-1; D perhaps matches TRBD2 (5 bases). CDR1 is MNHEY, CDR2 SVGEGT, per germline. V dropped 6 bases and J dropped 8 bases, with 17 bases sitting between them. The CDR3 is 14 amino acids. CDR3 in DNA: TGTGCCAGCAGGGTCAGCGGTCGGTGGGATGAGCAGTTCTTC. Translating gives CASRVSGRWDEQFF.